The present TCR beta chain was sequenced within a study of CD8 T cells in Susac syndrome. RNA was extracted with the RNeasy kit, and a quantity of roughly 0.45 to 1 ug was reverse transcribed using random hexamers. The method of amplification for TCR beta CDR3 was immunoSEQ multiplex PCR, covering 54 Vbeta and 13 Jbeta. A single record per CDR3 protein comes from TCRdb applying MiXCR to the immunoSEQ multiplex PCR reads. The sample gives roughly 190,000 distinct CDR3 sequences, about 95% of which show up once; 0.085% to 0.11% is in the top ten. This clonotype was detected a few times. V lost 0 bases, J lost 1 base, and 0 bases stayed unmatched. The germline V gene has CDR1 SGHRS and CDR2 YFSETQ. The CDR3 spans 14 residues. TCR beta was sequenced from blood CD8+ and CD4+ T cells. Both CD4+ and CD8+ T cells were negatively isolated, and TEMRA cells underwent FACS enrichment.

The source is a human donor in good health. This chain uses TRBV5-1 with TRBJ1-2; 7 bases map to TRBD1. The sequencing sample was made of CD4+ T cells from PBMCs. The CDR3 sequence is CASSLGDSNYGYTF. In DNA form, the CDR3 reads TGCGCCAGCAGCTTGGGGGACAGTAACTATGGCTACACCTTC.